This is a list of T cell receptor beta chains from one sample in a study of monozygotic twins with inflammatory bowel disease. With the 5' RACE reads reprocessed, TCRdb shows one record per CDR3 protein and no DNA. Its table records some 150,000 distinct CDR3 sequences. Sequenced input: blood. The source of these receptors is a human donor with ulcerative colitis or Crohn's disease, or a healthy co-twin of an affected twin (not recorded which). The CDR3 runs from the conserved cysteine through the conserved F or W.

j_call v_call cdr3_aa
TRBJ1-2 TRBV27 CASSLTTGNGYTF
TRBJ2-7 TRBV28 CASTGQGGREQYF
TRBJ2-1 TRBV6-4 CASSLGGEGNEQFF
TRBJ2-3 TRBV10-2 CASSDGDTQYF
TRBJ2-5 TRBV5-6 CASSLPQGEQETQYF
TRBJ2-1 TRBV7-2 CASSFGISYNEQFF
TRBJ2-2 TRBV3-1 CASSQSSVGNTGELFF
TRBJ2-2 TRBV12-3/TRBV12-4 CASSLGQGNTGELFF
TRBJ1-3 TRBV6-1 CASKNSGNTIYF
TRBJ2-1 TRBV12-3/TRBV12-4 CASRITWGTSSYNEQFF
TRBJ1-3 TRBV7-2 CASKPDSSGNTIYF
TRBJ1-1 TRBV9 CASNPGDSTEAFF
TRBJ2-4 TRBV7-2 CASSFRHGNMQYF
TRBJ2-7 TRBV12-3/TRBV12-4 CASSTGLVYEQYF
TRBJ1-5 TRBV20-1 CSARGPVSNQPQHF
TRBJ2-5 TRBV12-5 CASGLLHPTGGGETQYF
TRBJ2-3 TRBV5-4 CASSPPPGKRGGRDTQYF
TRBJ2-7 TRBV18 CASSPDTGNEQYF
TRBJ1-1 TRBV7-8 CASSLLPGGTEAFF
TRBJ2-7 TRBV7-9 CASLDSGTYEQYF
TRBJ1-2 TRBV10-3 CAIKAYSGTEAYGYTF
TRBJ2-7 TRBV4-2 CASSLGTSGRAYEQYF
TRBJ2-5 TRBV5-1 CASSTSGTLAGETQYF
TRBJ2-5 TRBV14 CASSQDPGAGPQETQYF
TRBJ2-7 TRBV20-1 CSASDRAPYEQYF
TRBJ2-6 TRBV20-1 CSASLSEANVLTF
TRBJ1-5 TRBV19 CASRSHSNQPQHF
TRBJ1-5 TRBV5-5 CASSQQGVNNQPQHF
TRBJ2-3 TRBV5-1 CASSLGESTDTQYF
TRBJ2-7 TRBV12-3/TRBV12-4 CASPPTGGPSYEQYF
TRBJ2-5 TRBV5-1 CASSYGQGGETQYF
TRBJ2-3 TRBV13 CASSLGADTQYF
TRBJ2-7 TRBV7-9 CASSLTGLGDEQYF
TRBJ2-3 TRBV28 CASTLMTRRADTQYF
TRBJ1-2 TRBV7-8 CASSLHQGIGGNGYTF
TRBJ1-1 TRBV11-2 CASSWGPGTGSSTEAFF
TRBJ2-7 TRBV7-9 CASSPGTGGYEQYF
TRBJ2-1 TRBV3-1 CASSGQHDEQFF
TRBJ1-1 TRBV20-1 CSANGWPERNTEAFF
TRBJ2-3 TRBV20-1 CSASPSGRHDTQYF
TRBJ2-2 TRBV7-3 CASSLGLAVNTGELFF
TRBJ2-3 TRBV28 CASTRRPTDTQYF
TRBJ2-3 TRBV20-1 CSARDGLAGVTDTQYF
TRBJ2-2 TRBV20-1 CSALGSTGELFF
TRBJ2-1 TRBV12-3/TRBV12-4 CASRSTSSYNEQFF